The 17 T cell receptor beta chains below were found in one sample sequenced in a study of T cell changes during pregnancy in multiple sclerosis. Produced via immunoSEQ multiplex PCR; TCRdb's table is partial and in-frame only. The sample has over 25,000 clones; about 93% are singletons. The sample in question was CD4+ T cells from peripheral blood mononuclear cells, obtained in the second trimester of pregnancy. Source of these receptors: a female donor with multiple sclerosis, enrolled in a pregnancy study.

The chain couples TRBV28 to TRBJ2-3; D is possibly TRBD1 (6 bases). Germline CDR1 MDHEN, CDR2 SYDVKM. CDR3 length equals 16 residues. Trimming removed 1 base from V and 1 base from J, with 12 bases in between. The CDR3 sequence is CASSLSSGAGTDTQYF. CDR3 sequence (DNA): TGTGCCAGCAGTTTATCATCAGGGGCCGGCACAGATACGCAGTATTTT.

The rearrangement uses TRBV7-9 and TRBJ1-1; a weak D match, TRBD1 (6 bases). CDR1 is SEHNR, CDR2 FQNEAQ, per germline (reference sequence). The CDR3 extends over 14 amino acids. The V end lost 6 bases, the J end lost 1 base, and 12 bases lay between the germline ends. The CDR3 DNA reads as TGTGCCAGCAGGCGACGACAGGAGAACACTGAAGCTTTCTTT. It translates to CASRRRQENTEAFF. The full variable domain, its missing parts supplied by reference TRBV7-9 and TRBJ1-1, is DTGVSQNPRHKITKRGQNVTFRCDPISEHNRLYWYRQTLGQGPEFLTYFQNEAQLEKSRLLSDRFSAERPKGSFSTLEIQRTEQGDSAMYLCASRRRQENTEAFFGQGTRLTVV.

The CDR3 loop reads CASSLGSGTGAYEQYF. DNA for the CDR3: TGCGCCAGCAGCTTGGGATCGGGGACGGGAGCCTACGAGCAGTACTTC. The rearrangement links TRBV5-1 to TRBJ2-7; possibly TRBD2 for D (6 bases). Germline V gives CDR1 SGHRS, CDR2 YFSETQ. The CDR3 runs 16 residues. With 0 bases removed from V and 2 bases from J, the gap between germline ends came to 15 bases.

The V call is TRBV20-1, the J call TRBJ1-1, with D unresolved. Trimming pared 6 bases from V and 2 bases from J, leaving 7 bases between. The CDR3 is made up of 11 amino acids. Per germline, CDR1 DFQATT and CDR2 SNEGSKA (reference sequence). The CDR3 DNA reads as TGCAGTGCCCTAACTAACACTGAAGCTTTCTTT. Translation: CSALTNTEAFF.

The chain is built from TRBV30 and TRBJ2-1; possibly TRBD2 for D (6 bases). The CDR3 length is 14 residues. V was pared by 3 bases and J by 1 base, with 10 bases between. CDR1 and CDR2 (germline): GTSNPN, SVGIG (reference sequence). This CDR3 reads CAWRTGESYNEQFF. CDR3 sequence (DNA): TGTGCCTGGAGAACGGGGGAATCCTACAATGAGCAGTTCTTC.

V and J are TRBV2 and TRBJ2-3; 12 positions agree with TRBD1. V was pared by 6 bases and J by 6 bases, with 10 bases of the junction left unmatched. Germline lookup yields CDR1 SNHLY and CDR2 FYNNEI. CDR3 size: 16 residues. The DNA of the CDR3 is TGTGCCAGCAGATACTCCCGGGACAGGGGGCCGGATACGCAGTATTTT. Translated: CASRYSRDRGPDTQYF.

This chain uses TRBV7-9 with TRBJ2-1; 14 bases map to TRBD2. The V and J ends lost 5 bases and 3 bases, in that order; junction bases with no gene match: 6. The CDR3 length is 17 residues. CDR1 is SEHNR and CDR2 is FQNEAQ in the germline V gene (reference sequence). CDR3 in DNA: TGTGCCAGCAGCACCCGACTAGCGGGAGGGTTCTACAATGAGCAGTTCTTC. This translates into CASSTRLAGGFYNEQFF. Filled out from reference TRBV7-9 and TRBJ2-1, the complete variable domain reads DTGVSQNPRHKITKRGQNVTFRCDPISEHNRLYWYRQTLGQGPEFLTYFQNEAQLEKSRLLSDRFSAERPKGSFSTLEIQRTEQGDSAMYLCASSTRLAGGFYNEQFFGPGTRLTVL.

This chain joins TRBV5-4 and TRBJ2-7; D possibly corresponds to TRBD2 (6 bases). Trimming left V 0 bases short and J 5 bases short, with 12 bases between. The length of the CDR3 is 14 residues. Germline-derived CDR1 and CDR2 are SGHNT and YYREEE (reference sequence). The DNA for the CDR3 is TGTGCCAGCAGCTTGGAGGCTAGCGCCCACGAGCAGTACTTC. Protein sequence: CASSLEASAHEQYF.

V and J are TRBV11-2 and TRBJ2-5; a possible D gene is TRBD2 (5 bases). The germline gives CDR1 SGHAT, CDR2 FQNNGV. V shed 2 bases and J shed 4 bases, with 11 bases lying between them. The CDR3 is made up of 14 amino acids. DNA for the CDR3: TGTGCCAGCAGCTTAAGGCCGGCGGGAGAGACCCAGTACTTC. Protein: CASSLRPAGETQYF.

The J gene is TRBJ2-1, the V gene TRBV19; weak D call: TRBD1 (5 bases). The CDR3 length is 15 residues. Germline CDR1 LNHDA, CDR2 SQIVND (reference sequence). The ends were cut back, 4 bases at V and 12 bases at J, with 22 bases in the middle. The CDR3 DNA reads as TGTGCCAGTAGTACAATAATTCAGGACACCCAAGGGCAGTTCTTC. Protein: CASSTIIQDTQGQFF.

The gene calls are TRBV14 and TRBJ2-1, with a tentative D call TRBD1 (6 bases). There are 17 residues in the CDR3. The V and J ends lost 0 bases and 9 bases respectively, with 21 bases between them. Germline V gives CDR1 SGHDN, CDR2 FVKESK. The CDR3 DNA is TGTGCCAGCAGCCAAGAGCAGGGTTTGCAGGGGATGAGTGAGCAGTTCTTC. Amino acids: CASSQEQGLQGMSEQFF. The variable domain in full, completed from reference TRBV14 and TRBJ2-1, reads EAGVTQFPSHSVIEKGQTVTLRCDPISGHDNLYWYRRVMGKEIKFLLHFVKESKQDESGMPNNRFLAERTGGTYSTLKVQPAELEDSGVYFCASSQEQGLQGMSEQFFGPGTRLTVL.

The chain recombines TRBV7-3 with TRBJ2-2; TRBD2 is a possible D gene (6 bases). This CDR3 comprises 16 residues. V lost 1 base and J lost 6, with 15 bases in between. Germline V gene data show CDR1 as SGHTA and CDR2 as FQGTGA. The chain's CDR3 is CASSLMPRGTAGELFF. CDR3 bases: TGTGCCAGCAGCTTAATGCCTCGGGGGACCGCCGGGGAGCTGTTTTTT.

V is TRBV7-2 and J is TRBJ2-2; no firm D call. Per the germline V gene, CDR1 is SGHTA and CDR2 is FQGNSA. CDR3 length: 14 residues. V gave up 3 bases and J gave up 4 bases, with 9 bases separating them. The CDR3 here is CASSFTSSTGELFF. The DNA for the CDR3 is TGTGCCAGCAGCTTCACCTCGAGCACCGGGGAGCTGTTTTTT.

The V call is TRBV23-1, the J call TRBJ1-4, with D perhaps matching TRBD1 (6 bases). TRBV23-1 is an ORF, and what it does is uncertain. Trimming shortened V by 3 bases and J by 10 bases, and 15 bases separated the two germline ends. There are 14 residues in the CDR3. As DNA, the CDR3 is TGCGCCAGCAGTCAGCCTTTGGTAGGGGGAAAACTGTTTTTT. The encoded protein is CASSQPLVGGKLFF.

The rearrangement uses TRBV27 and TRBJ2-3; tentatively, D is TRBD1 (6 bases). The ends were cut back, 4 bases at V and 7 bases at J, with 12 bases in the middle. There are 13 residues in the CDR3. The germline V gene encodes CDR1 MNHEY and CDR2 SMNVEV (reference sequence). DNA for the CDR3: TGTGCCAGCAGTTCCTACAGGGTGAATACGCAGTATTTT. Its protein product is CASSSYRVNTQYF.

The chain links TRBV7-2 to TRBJ1-1, with D perhaps matching TRBD1 (5 bases). Germline CDR1 SGHTA, CDR2 FQGNSA. The V and J ends lost 2 bases and 11 bases respectively, with 12 bases between them. There are 12 residues in the CDR3. The CDR3, as DNA: TGTGCCAGCAGCTTACGGGGGTGGGGCGCTTTCTTT. This codes for CASSLRGWGAFF.

DNA of the CDR3: TGTGCCACCAGGTTCAGGGCAGGCACTGAAGCTTTCTTT. Its translation: CATRFRAGTEAFF. V is TRBV15 and J is TRBJ1-1, with D possibly being TRBD1 (5 bases). Trimming shortened V by 6 bases and J by 4 bases, and 12 bases separated the two germline ends. The CDR3 contains 13 residues. Germline V gene data show CDR1 as LNHNV and CDR2 as YYDKDF (reference sequence).